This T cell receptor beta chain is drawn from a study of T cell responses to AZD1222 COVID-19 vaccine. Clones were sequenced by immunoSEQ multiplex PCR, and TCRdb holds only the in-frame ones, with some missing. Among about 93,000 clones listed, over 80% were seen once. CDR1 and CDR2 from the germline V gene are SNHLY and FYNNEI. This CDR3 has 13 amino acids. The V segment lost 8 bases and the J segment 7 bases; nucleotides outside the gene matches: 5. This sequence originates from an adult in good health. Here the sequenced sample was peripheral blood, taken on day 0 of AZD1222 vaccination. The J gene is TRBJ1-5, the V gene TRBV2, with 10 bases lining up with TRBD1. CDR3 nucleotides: TGTGCCAGCCGGGGACAGGGGAACCAGCCCCAGCATTTT. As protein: CASRGQGNQPQHF.